These 18 T cell receptor beta chains originate from one sample sequenced in a study of T cells after yellow fever vaccination. Each CDR3 protein is one row after TCRdb ran MiXCR on the 5' RACE reads. The data hold 510,000 or so distinct CDR3 sequences, with 15% to 20% observed a single time. Source: PBMCs, taken 15 days after the yellow fever booster vaccination. All receptors come from a man aged 25-40 years who received the YFV17D yellow fever vaccine.

The V call is TRBV20-1, the J call TRBJ2-7, with 8 bases identical to TRBD1. CDR1 is DFQATT and CDR2 is SNEGSKA in the germline V gene (reference sequence). The CDR3 totals 15 residues. V shed 3 bases and J 3 bases; nucleotides not matched to a gene: 10. The CDR3 protein is CSARASDRALYEQYF. For the CDR3, the DNA is TGCAGTGCTAGGGCTTCGGACAGGGCCCTCTACGAGCAGTACTTC.

This clonotype was seen a handful of times. The V and J genes are TRBV10-3 and TRBJ1-1; 8 bases are a match to TRBD1. The CDR3 sequence is 15 residues long. V was clipped by 3 bases and J by 3 bases; unmatched bases: 6. CDR1 ENHRY and CDR2 SYGVKD come from the germline V gene. CDR3 region: CAISDNDRGDTEAFF. In DNA, the CDR3 is TGTGCCATCAGTGACAATGACAGGGGAGACACTGAAGCTTTCTTT.

Here the CDR3 reads CSTLWTSGSGPSTDTQYF. DNA of the CDR3: TGCAGTACACTCTGGACTAGCGGGAGTGGGCCCTCCACAGATACGCAGTATTTT. The chain joins TRBV20-1 to TRBJ2-3; 13 bases align to TRBD2. Trimming took 8 bases from V and 2 from J; bases not matched to a gene: 16. The CDR3 covers 18 residues. In germline, CDR1 is DFQATT, CDR2 SNEGSKA (reference sequence).

The rearrangement uses TRBV27 and TRBJ2-7, with D uncertain. The germline V and J ends were trimmed by 8 bases and 2 bases, with 16 bases remaining between them. The CDR3 has 14 amino acids. Germline V CDR1 and CDR2: MNHEY, SMNVEV (reference sequence). The CDR3 nucleotides are TGTGCCAGCCAATTTGGGGTAGAAGCCTACGAGCAGTACTTC. It translates to CASQFGVEAYEQYF.

V and J are TRBV5-1 and TRBJ2-5, with 7 bases lining up with TRBD2. This CDR3 is built from 13 residues. Per the germline V gene, CDR1 is SGHRS and CDR2 is YFSETQ. J lost 4 bases, V lost 5 bases, and 5 bases had no gene match. The CDR3 loop reads CASSGPSGETQYF. In DNA form, the CDR3 reads TGCGCCAGCAGTGGGCCTAGCGGAGAGACCCAGTACTTC.

V usage is TRBV28 and J usage is TRBJ2-1; TRBD2 matches 10 bases. This CDR3 has 14 amino acids. Per the germline V gene, CDR1 is MDHEN and CDR2 is SYDVKM. J gave up 9 bases and V 8 bases, and 10 bases lay outside the gene matches. CDR3 in DNA: TGTGCCAGCGGGAGGGCTAGCGGGAGTACTGAGCAGTTCTTC. Translation: CASGRASGSTEQFF. Looking up the rest from reference TRBV28 and TRBJ2-1 gives the full variable domain: DVKVTQSSRYLVKRTGEKVFLECVQDMDHENMFWYRQDPGLGLRLIYFSYDVKMKEKGDIPEGYSVSREKKERFSLILESASTNQTSMYLCASGRASGSTEQFFGPGTRLTVL.

The table lists this clonotype with a few counts. The chain links TRBV24-1 to TRBJ2-1; 9 bases line up with TRBD2. Trimming removed 5 bases from V and 5 bases from J; junction bases left unmatched: 9. The CDR3 consists of 16 residues. The germline gives CDR1 KGHDR, CDR2 SFDVKD. This CDR3 reads CATSGFSGRADNEQFF. The CDR3 DNA follows: TGTGCCACCAGTGGTTTTAGCGGGAGAGCCGACAATGAGCAGTTCTTC.

This chain joins TRBV12-3 or TRBV12-4 and TRBJ2-7; tentative D call: TRBD2 (6 bases). This CDR3 region has 13 residues. V was cut by 3 bases and J by 7 bases, with 13 bases left in between. Written as DNA, the CDR3 is TGTGCCAGCAGTTTGTCGCCCGGAGGGGAGCAGTACTTC. Encoded protein: CASSLSPGGEQYF.

CDR3 amino acids: CASSQGPGLAAYEQYF. CDR3 coding DNA: TGCGCCAGCAGCCAAGGGCCGGGACTAGCGGCCTACGAGCAGTACTTC. The chain has TRBV4-3 and TRBJ2-7, with 11 bases identical to TRBD2. J lost 2 bases, V lost 1 base, and 4 bases had no gene match. The CDR3 extends over 16 amino acids. Germline V gene sequence: CDR1 LGHNA, CDR2 YSLEER.

The genes are TRBV10-3 and TRBJ2-7; 9 bases are a match to TRBD2. Trimming took 6 bases from V and 1 from J; bases not matched to a gene: 10. Germline CDR1 is ENHRY and CDR2 is SYGVKD. CDR3 length equals 16 residues. CDR3 coding DNA: TGTGCCATCAGGACTGAACTAGCGGGTGCTTCCTACGAGCAGTACTTC. Its translation is CAIRTELAGASYEQYF.

J is TRBJ2-3 and V is TRBV20-1; the match to TRBD2 covers 11 bases. Germline loops: CDR1 DFQATT, CDR2 SNEGSKA (reference sequence). The V segment lost 3 bases and the J segment 6 bases; nucleotides outside the gene matches: 11. CDR3 size: 16 residues. The CDR3 protein is CSASPLLAGVADTQYF. CDR3 sequence (DNA): TGCAGTGCTAGCCCACTACTAGCGGGAGTGGCGGATACGCAGTATTTT.

This sequence joins TRBV30 and TRBJ2-6; D might be TRBD2 (5 bases). The germline CDR1 and CDR2 sequences are GTSNPN and SVGIG (reference sequence). Between the trimmed V and J ends, which lost 5 bases and 2 bases, there was a span of 19 bases. The CDR3 loop spans 17 amino acids. CDR3 protein: CAWERARVGPGANVLTF. Written as DNA, the CDR3 is TGTGCCTGGGAGAGGGCGCGGGTTGGGCCTGGGGCCAACGTCCTGACTTTC.

This clonotype has more than one count but fewer than ten. V gene TRBV10-2 combines with J gene TRBJ2-6, with 11 bases matching TRBD2. The CDR3 contains 18 residues. V shed 4 bases, J shed 1 base, and the junction held 6 bases outside the gene matches. CDR1 and CDR2 from the germline V gene are WSHSY and SAAADI. CDR3 residues: CASSAATSGISGANVLTF. The CDR3 DNA sequence: TGCGCCAGCAGTGCCGCGACTAGCGGGATTTCTGGGGCCAACGTCCTGACTTTC.

This clonotype has more than one count but fewer than ten. The V call is TRBV28, the J call TRBJ2-7; D might be TRBD2 (6 bases). The V end lost 0 bases, the J end lost 6 bases, and 6 bases lay between the germline ends. Germline V gives CDR1 MDHEN, CDR2 SYDVKM. The CDR3 runs 12 residues. CDR3 DNA: TGTGCCAGCAGTTTATGGGAGGGCGAGCAGTACTTC. Translation: CASSLWEGEQYF.

This clonotype has just a few counts. The CDR3 region is CSARGTGGRTGELFF. CDR3 bases: TGCAGTGCTAGAGGCACAGGGGGCCGCACCGGGGAGCTGTTTTTT. The gene calls are TRBV20-1 and TRBJ2-2, with 9 bases identical to TRBD1. The CDR3 loop spans 15 amino acids. Germline V gene lookup returns CDR1 DFQATT and CDR2 SNEGSKA (reference sequence). The trim removed 1 base at V and 4 bases at J, leaving 4 bases unmatched.

This chain uses TRBV7-2 with TRBJ2-3; 8 bases map to TRBD2. J was trimmed by 7 bases and V by 5 bases; bases with no gene match: 5. The CDR3 contains 13 residues. The germline gives CDR1 SGHTA, CDR2 FQGNSA. The CDR3 coding sequence is TGTGCCAGCAGCACGGGCGGGGGGAATACGCAGTATTTT. Its translation: CASSTGGGNTQYF.

There are a few counts of this clonotype. The genes are TRBV5-6 and TRBJ1-1; D might be TRBD1 (5 bases). Looked up from germline, CDR1 is SGHDT and CDR2 is YYEEEE. V lost 4 bases and J 4 bases, leaving 14 bases between the germline ends. This CDR3 contains 14 residues. The chain's CDR3 is CASSPLGQGTEAFF. As DNA, the CDR3 is TGTGCCAGCAGCCCCCTGGGGCAGGGCACTGAAGCTTTCTTT.

There are a few counts of this clonotype. The chain recombines TRBV7-9 with TRBJ2-7, with TRBD2 matching over 12 bases. CDR3 length equals 16 residues. J was trimmed by 6 bases and V by 1 base; bases with no gene match: 7. Germline V gene lookup returns CDR1 SEHNR and CDR2 FQNEAQ (reference sequence). The CDR3 loop is CASSLDRTSGIVEQYF. In DNA, the CDR3 is TGTGCCAGCAGCTTAGATAGGACTAGCGGGATAGTCGAGCAGTACTTC.